The 5 T cell receptor beta chains below were found in one sample sequenced in a study. Repertoires were generated with immunoSEQ multiplex PCR, while TCRdb's copy carries only in-frame clones and drops some. The sample contains tens of thousands of clones, more than 85% of which appear only once. The specimen sequenced was PBMCs. The receptors were gathered from a man aged 35 to 55 with rheumatoid arthritis.

This rearrangement joins TRBV6-5 to TRBJ1-1, with D possibly TRBD1 on 5 matching bases. Germline assignment: CDR1 MNHEY and CDR2 SVGAGI. The CDR3 loop spans 15 amino acids. The V gene lost 2 bases and the J gene lost 4 bases, with 14 bases spanning the gap. In DNA, the CDR3 is TGTGCCAGCAGTTACGGGGCCCCGGGGGGCACTGAAGCTTTCTTT. Translation gives CASSYGAPGGTEAFF.

The CDR3, as DNA: TGTGCCAGTAGTATTTTGAGGGAGGGGCCCCGGGAGCTGTTTTTT. Residues: CASSILREGPRELFF. The rearrangement joins TRBV19 to TRBJ2-2; the match to TRBD2 covers 7 bases. The CDR3 is 15 residues long. The V gene end was trimmed by 3 bases and the J gene end by 9 bases; junction bases not matched to a gene: 10. Germline lookup yields CDR1 LNHDA and CDR2 SQIVND (reference sequence). Together with reference TRBV19 and TRBJ2-2, the CDR3 gives the full variable domain: DGGITQSPKYLFRKEGQNVTLSCEQNLNHDAMYWYRQDPGQGLRLIYYSQIVNDFQKGDIAEGYSVSREKKESFPLTVTSAQKNPTAFYLCASSILREGPRELFFGEGSRLTVL.

The chain joins TRBV5-1 to TRBJ1-4; perhaps TRBD1 as D (6 bases). This CDR3 region has 15 residues. CDR1 SGHRS and CDR2 YFSETQ come from the germline V gene. Trimming cost V 3 bases and J 1 base, with 10 bases left between them. The CDR3 coding sequence is TGCGCCAGCAGCTCAGGGGTAGTAACTAATGAAAAACTGTTTTTT. Its translation is CASSSGVVTNEKLFF. The full variable domain, in which reference TRBV5-1 and TRBJ1-4 provide the parts outside the CDR3, is KAGVTQTPRYLIKTRGQQVTLSCSPISGHRSVSWYQQTPGQGLQFLFEYFSETQRNKGNFPGRFSGRQFSNSRSEMNVSTLELGDSALYLCASSSGVVTNEKLFFGSGTQLSVL.

The chain has TRBV28 and TRBJ1-1; D not certain. This CDR3 spans 15 amino acids. The V end was cut by 5 bases, the J end by 3 bases, with 16 bases between. Germline V gene sequence: CDR1 MDHEN, CDR2 SYDVKM. DNA for the CDR3: TGTGCCAGCAGTACTCATAGGACTCCCCACACTGAAGCTTTCTTT. Amino acid sequence: CASSTHRTPHTEAFF.

The gene calls are TRBV19 and TRBJ2-1; D possibly corresponds to TRBD2 (7 bases). The CDR3 consists of 16 residues. Per germline, CDR1 LNHDA and CDR2 SQIVND (reference sequence). Trimming pared 5 bases from V and 0 bases from J, leaving 14 bases between. CDR3 nucleotides: TGTGCCAGTAGTGGGCGGGGGCGAAGCTCCTACAATGAGCAGTTCTTC. Translating gives CASSGRGRSSYNEQFF.